One and the same sample provided the 11 T cell receptor beta chains below, sequenced in a study of beta chain features in type 1 diabetes. Isolated RNA was reverse transcribed in full, so expressed TCRB transcripts were sequenced. Profiling relied on immunoSEQ multiplex PCR, and the TCRdb table lists in-frame clones only, not all of them. Of 500,000 to 700,000 clones detected, 15% to 17% appear once; the ten largest clones hold roughly 0.098%. Material for sequencing was naive CD4+ T cells from blood. These receptors all come from a man between 18 and 35 years old in good health.

V is TRBV18 and J is TRBJ2-1; a weak D match, TRBD1 (6 bases). The CDR3 covers 14 residues. V lost 3 bases and J lost 8, with 14 bases in between. Germline V CDR1 and CDR2: KGHSH, LQKENI. The DNA of the CDR3 is TGTGCCAGCTCACCCCTGACAGGTCGGGATGAGCAGTTCTTC. Its protein product is CASSPLTGRDEQFF.

V and J are TRBV19 and TRBJ2-5, with 9 positions matching TRBD1. Germline CDR1 and CDR2: LNHDA and SQIVND (reference sequence). Trimming removed 5 bases from V and 4 bases from J; junction bases left unmatched: 8. The CDR3 contains 15 residues. The CDR3 sequence is CASSPGTGIVETQYF. CDR3 nucleotide sequence: TGTGCCAGTAGTCCCGGGACAGGGATTGTAGAGACCCAGTACTTC.

V gene TRBV4-1 combines with J gene TRBJ2-7; D is ambiguous. Germline V gives CDR1 MGHRA, CDR2 YSYEKL. Trimming removed 3 bases at V and 6 bases at J, with 9 bases between. This CDR3 is 12 amino acids long. The CDR3 region has the DNA TGCGCCAGCAGCCAGGTCAGTGGCGAGCAGTACTTC. It codes for CASSQVSGEQYF.

The table lists this clone with a few counts. In the same sample, other DNA sequences code for this CDR3. The genes are TRBV28 and TRBJ2-3, with D tentatively TRBD2 (6 bases). CDR3 length: 13 residues. The germline gives CDR1 MDHEN, CDR2 SYDVKM. Trimming took 6 bases from V and 1 from J, leaving 8 bases between them. CDR3 in DNA: TGTGCCAGCAGCCCGGGGGGCACAGATACGCAGTATTTT. Protein product: CASSPGGTDTQYF.

The gene calls are TRBV27 and TRBJ2-1; 8 positions agree with TRBD2. This CDR3 contains 14 residues. V shed 2 bases, J shed 3 bases, and the junction held 0 bases outside the gene matches. Germline V CDR1 and CDR2: MNHEY, SMNVEV (reference sequence). The CDR3 DNA follows: TGTGCCAGCAGTTTACGGGGGGGCTACAATGAGCAGTTCTTC. It translates to CASSLRGGYNEQFF.

This clone was picked up a small number of times. This specimen includes other DNA sequences encoding the same CDR3. The rearrangement uses TRBV10-3 and TRBJ2-3, with 9 bases identical to TRBD2. V gave up 6 bases and J gave up 3 bases; unmatched junction bases: 10. The length of the CDR3 is 16 residues. Germline CDR1 and CDR2: ENHRY and SYGVKD. CDR3 coding DNA: TGTGCCATCAGCGGGTTAGCGGGAGCATTAACAGATACGCAGTATTTT. It specifies CAISGLAGALTDTQYF.

This clone was recorded a few times. This rearrangement joins TRBV29-1 to TRBJ2-2; D is uncertain. V was pared by 6 bases and J by 0 bases, with 11 bases between. The CDR3 is 14 amino acids. Per germline, CDR1 SQVTM and CDR2 ANQGSEA. The CDR3 spells CSVGKTSNTGELFF. In nucleotides, the CDR3 is TGCAGCGTCGGTAAGACATCGAACACCGGGGAGCTGTTTTTT.

This clone came up a few times. This sequence joins TRBV29-1 and TRBJ2-2; TRBD1 matches 8 bases. The J segment lost 2 bases and the V segment lost 6 bases, leaving 5 bases of the junction unmatched. CDR3 length equals 14 residues. CDR1 SQVTM and CDR2 ANQGSEA come from the germline V gene. CDR3 in amino acids: CSVRDRGNTGELFF. The CDR3, as DNA: TGCAGCGTAAGAGACAGGGGTAACACCGGGGAGCTGTTTTTT.

V is TRBV28 and J is TRBJ1-2; D unresolved. Trimming removed 6 bases at V and 4 bases at J, with 9 bases between. This CDR3 is 12 amino acids long. Germline V CDR1 and CDR2: MDHEN, SYDVKM. CDR3: CASSRLGYGYTF. CDR3 coding DNA: TGTGCCAGCAGCCGCTTGGGCTATGGCTACACCTTC.

The chain joins TRBV7-8 to TRBJ1-5; D perhaps matches TRBD1 (5 bases). The CDR3 spans 14 residues. V lost 3 bases and J 5 bases, leaving 11 bases between the germline ends. CDR1 and CDR2 (germline): SGHVS, FQNEAQ. The CDR3 DNA follows: TGTGCCAGCAGCTTTAGGCAGGGCCATCAGCCCCAGCATTTT. It specifies CASSFRQGHQPQHF.

In its sample, this clone was seen a few times. The gene calls are TRBV7-2 and TRBJ1-2; TRBD1 matches at 7 bases. V was pared by 5 bases and J by 0 bases, with 9 bases of the junction left unmatched. The CDR3 covers 16 residues. Germline V gives CDR1 SGHTA, CDR2 FQGNSA. CDR3 amino acids: CASSTNLGTANYGYTF. As DNA, the CDR3 is TGTGCCAGCAGCACAAATCTCGGGACAGCTAACTATGGCTACACCTTC.